What follows is one T cell receptor beta chain and its context. Germline trimming cut 5 bases from V and 1 base from J; bases unmatched to any gene: 5. The CDR3 runs to 14 residues. CDR1 and CDR2 from the germline V gene are DFQATT and SNEGSKA (reference sequence). TCRdb reprocessed the RT-PCR reads via MiXCR and lists one record per CDR3 protein. The data show some 880,000 distinct CDR3 sequences, around 17% seen once. This record belongs to a study of patients and donors after allogeneic stem cell transplantation. The chain recombines TRBV20-1 with TRBJ2-3; 8 bases fit TRBD2. The clonotype originates from a human donor who was either an allogeneic HSCT recipient or a stem cell or donor lymphocyte infusion donor (not recorded which). It is not recorded whose cells these are; they may come from a transplant donor. The sample was blood, either unsorted or a sorted T cell fraction (not recorded which). The DNA for the CDR3 is TGCAGTGCTCAAACGGGACTAGGCACAGATACGCAGTATTTT. Amino acid sequence: CSAQTGLGTDTQYF.